The T cell receptor (beta chain) under discussion was sequenced for a study of glioma-infiltrating T cells after dendritic cell vaccination. As to time point: after dendritic cell vaccination, including at tumor progression/relapse. Fresh-frozen tumor tissue and more than two years of survival data were available for all. Up to 2 ug genomic DNA was used for TCRB CDR3 amplification. The primer mix had 60 V beta and 13 J beta primers. TCRdb keeps only in-frame clones here, not all; method: immunoSEQ multiplex PCR. The sample holds about 65,000 clones; approximately 86% are singletons and the top ten take roughly 11%. With regard to this clone: Its antigen is as yet unknown.

Study-level findings and limits: Longer survival after dendritic cell vaccination followed higher pretreatment TIL content.

This CDR3 is built from 14 residues. Germline V gives CDR1 SGHVS, CDR2 FNYEAQ. The V and J ends lost 2 bases and 5 bases, in that order; junction bases with no gene match: 4. The receptor's source is a human donor with glioblastoma. Sequenced material: blood, taken after dendritic cell vaccination. The chain combines TRBV7-6 with TRBJ2-7; 9 nucleotides line up with TRBD2. The CDR3 loop reads CASSLLAGIHEQYF. Here the CDR3 DNA reads TGTGCCAGCAGCTTACTAGCGGGGATCCACGAGCAGTACTTC.